One T cell receptor beta chain is described in this entry. Germline V CDR1 and CDR2: MNHNS, SASEGT. CDR3 size: 12 residues. V gave up 6 bases and J gave up 4 bases, with 7 bases separating them. The sample belongs to a study of T cell changes during pregnancy in multiple sclerosis. Only in-frame clones appear in the TCRdb table, and some are missing; sequencing was by immunoSEQ multiplex PCR. The table shows about 28,000 clones, with about 91% occurring only once. The sample consisted of peripheral blood, taken in the first trimester of pregnancy. The chain couples TRBV6-1 to TRBJ1-3; D may be TRBD1 (5 bases). This sequence originates from a female donor in good health, enrolled as a control in a pregnancy study. The CDR3 loop reads CASRGGGNTIYF. In nucleotides, the CDR3 is TGTGCCAGCAGGGGGGGAGGAAACACCATATATTTT.